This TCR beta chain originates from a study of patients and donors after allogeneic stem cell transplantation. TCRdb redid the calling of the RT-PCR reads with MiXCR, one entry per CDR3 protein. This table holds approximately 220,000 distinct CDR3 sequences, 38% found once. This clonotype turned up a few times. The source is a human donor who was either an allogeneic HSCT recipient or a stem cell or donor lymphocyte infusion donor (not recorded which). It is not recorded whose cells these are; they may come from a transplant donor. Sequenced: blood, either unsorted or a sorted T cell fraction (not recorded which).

The CDR3 loop reads CAISRDRRSSYNSPLHF. CDR3 coding DNA: TGTGCCATTTCCCGGGACAGGCGTAGCTCCTATAATTCACCCCTCCACTTT. The chain employs TRBV10-3 and TRBJ1-6; 8 positions agree with TRBD1. With 9 bases clipped from V and 0 bases from J, the junction kept 10 bases outside the gene matches. Germline-derived CDR1 and CDR2 are ENHRY and SYGVKD. The CDR3 is 17 amino acids.